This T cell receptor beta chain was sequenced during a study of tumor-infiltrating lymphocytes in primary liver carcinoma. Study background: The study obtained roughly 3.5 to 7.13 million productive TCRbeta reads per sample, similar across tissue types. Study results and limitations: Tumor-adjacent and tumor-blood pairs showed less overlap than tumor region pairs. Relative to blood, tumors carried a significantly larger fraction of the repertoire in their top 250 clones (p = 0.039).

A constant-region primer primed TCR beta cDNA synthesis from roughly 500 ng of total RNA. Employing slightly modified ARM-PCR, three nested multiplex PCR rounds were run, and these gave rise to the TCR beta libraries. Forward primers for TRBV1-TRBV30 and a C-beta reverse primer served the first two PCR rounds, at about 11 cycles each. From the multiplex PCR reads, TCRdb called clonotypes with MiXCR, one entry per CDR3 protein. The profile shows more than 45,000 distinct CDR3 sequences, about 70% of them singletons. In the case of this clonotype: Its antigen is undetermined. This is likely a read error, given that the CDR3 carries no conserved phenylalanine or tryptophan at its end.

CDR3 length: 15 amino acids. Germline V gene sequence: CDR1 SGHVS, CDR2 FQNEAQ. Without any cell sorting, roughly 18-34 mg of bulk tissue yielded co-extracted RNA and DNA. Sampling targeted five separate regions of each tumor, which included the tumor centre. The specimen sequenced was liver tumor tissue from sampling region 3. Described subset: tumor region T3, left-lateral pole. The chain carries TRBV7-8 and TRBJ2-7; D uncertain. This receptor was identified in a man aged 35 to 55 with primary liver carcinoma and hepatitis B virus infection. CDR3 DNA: TGTGGCAGCAGCCTGACTGATGGGCTTTCATACGAGCAGTACTTA. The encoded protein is CGSSLTDGLSYEQYL.